Below, 27 T cell receptor beta chains from the same sample are listed, as sequenced in a study of blood T cells in healthy people across ages. For the second PCR, which ran for roughly 7 to 11 cycles, a sample-barcoded 5' primer and a J-beta primer mix were used. TCRdb recomputed calls from the 5' RACE reads with MiXCR, one row per CDR3 protein. The sample has roughly 560,000 distinct CDR3 sequences; nearly 25% are singletons. These data also featured in a second study, about T cells of mothers and their children.

The sample comprised blood. The receptors stem from a boy between 10 and 17 years old in good health.

This clonotype was observed a handful of times. This chain connects TRBV5-5 to TRBJ2-1; D is possibly TRBD1 or TRBD2 (7 bases each). Germline values: CDR1 SGHKS, CDR2 YYEKEE (reference sequence). The CDR3 length is 17 residues. Trimming pared 1 base from V and 4 bases from J, leaving 18 bases between. The CDR3 region has the DNA TGTGCCAGCAGCTTGTCGATGGGCAGGGGGGGATACAATGAGCAGTTCTTC. Translated, it gives CASSLSMGRGGYNEQFF.

This clonotype was found a few times. The rearrangement links TRBV6-1 to TRBJ1-4, with TRBD1 matching 8 bases. The CDR3 is made up of 13 amino acids. After removal of 7 bases from V and 6 bases from J, the junction contained 4 bases not matched to a gene. Germline V gene lookup returns CDR1 MNHNS and CDR2 SASEGT. The CDR3 loop is CASNDRGHEKLFF. The CDR3 bases are TGTGCCAGCAACGACAGGGGCCATGAAAAACTGTTTTTT.

This clonotype was seen only a few times. V gene TRBV6-2 or TRBV6-3 combines with J gene TRBJ2-5, with 10 bases fitting TRBD1. V lost 6 bases and J lost 5; bases outside the gene matches: 12. The CDR3 loop spans 16 amino acids. CDR1 and CDR2 from the germline V gene are MNHEY and SVGEGT. The CDR3 nucleotides read TGTGCCAGCAGCCGCTTCACGACAGGGGGCTTGGAGACCCAGTACTTC. Translating gives CASSRFTTGGLETQYF.

This chain connects TRBV29-1 to TRBJ2-3, with 7 bases matching TRBD2. The germline gives CDR1 SQVTM, CDR2 ANQGSEA. This CDR3 contains 12 residues. With 1 base clipped from V and 8 bases from J, the junction kept 3 bases outside the gene matches. CDR3 coding DNA: TGCAGCGTTGAAGGAGGGAGGGGTACGCAGTATTTT. The encoded protein is CSVEGGRGTQYF.

The chain uses TRBV7-6 and TRBJ2-5; tentatively, D is TRBD1 (6 bases). V was cut by 2 bases and J by 1 base, with 14 bases left in between. The CDR3 loop spans 16 amino acids. The germline V gene has CDR1 SGHVS and CDR2 FNYEAQ. The chain's CDR3 is CASSLIPGHIQETQYF. As DNA, the CDR3 is TGTGCCAGCAGCTTAATTCCGGGACACATCCAAGAGACCCAGTACTTC.

V gene TRBV4-2 combines with J gene TRBJ2-7, with 9 bases matching TRBD2. The CDR3 contains 16 residues. V lost 0 bases to trimming and J lost 2 bases; unmatched junction nucleotides: 5. Germline V gene lookup returns CDR1 LGHNA and CDR2 YNFKEQ. The CDR3 nucleotides read TGTGCCAGCAGCCAAGATATCGCGGGAGGGCCCTACGAGCAGTACTTC. This translates into CASSQDIAGGPYEQYF.

V usage is TRBV5-1 and J usage is TRBJ2-1; possibly TRBD1 or TRBD2 for D (5 bases each). The CDR3 consists of 17 residues. V was pared by 0 bases and J by 9 bases, with 22 bases between. Germline CDR1 SGHRS, CDR2 YFSETQ. This CDR3 reads CASSLGRASVSGSEQFF. CDR3 DNA sequence: TGCGCCAGCAGCTTGGGCAGGGCTTCAGTGAGTGGGAGTGAGCAGTTCTTC.

The gene calls are TRBV5-6 and TRBJ2-1, with TRBD2 as a possible D gene (5 bases). The CDR3 extends over 14 amino acids. The germline CDR1 and CDR2 sequences are SGHDT and YYEEEE. Trimming removed 1 base at V and 6 bases at J, with 11 bases between. The CDR3 nucleotides are TGTGCCAGCAGCTTGATAATAGCGTCCAATGAGCAGTTCTTC. Its translation is CASSLIIASNEQFF.

This chain joins TRBV5-1 and TRBJ1-3; D is unresolved. The V and J ends lost 6 bases and 0 bases respectively, with 10 bases between them. There are 14 residues in the CDR3. Germline V CDR1 and CDR2: SGHRS, YFSETQ. The CDR3 loop reads CASKEAVSGNTIYF. The DNA for the CDR3 is TGCGCCAGCAAGGAGGCGGTCTCTGGAAACACCATATATTTT.

This clonotype turned up a few times. This rearrangement joins TRBV20-1 to TRBJ2-7; the D gene is possibly TRBD1 (6 bases). V lost 0 bases and J lost 6, with 15 bases in between. The V gene's germline CDR1 is DFQATT and CDR2 SNEGSKA (reference sequence). The CDR3 totals 14 residues. CDR3 protein: CSARDLRTALEQYF. As DNA, the CDR3 is TGCAGTGCTAGAGATCTCCGGACAGCCCTCGAGCAGTACTTC.

This chain connects TRBV29-1 to TRBJ2-5; the D is unclear. Germline loops: CDR1 SQVTM, CDR2 ANQGSEA. This CDR3 has 13 residues. The V end lost 4 bases, the J end lost 1 base, and 10 bases lay between the germline ends. The CDR3 here is CSVGGRFQETQYF. CDR3 nucleotides: TGCAGCGTTGGTGGGCGGTTCCAAGAGACCCAGTACTTC. The full variable domain, in which reference TRBV29-1 and TRBJ2-5 provide the parts outside the CDR3, is SAVISQKPSRDICQRGTSLTIQCQVDSQVTMMFWYRQQPGQSLTLIATANQGSEATYESGFVIDKFPISRPNLTFSTLTVSNMSPEDSSIYLCSVGGRFQETQYFGPGTRLLVL.

This clonotype was seen many times. The rearrangement uses TRBV28 and TRBJ1-6, with 9 bases fitting TRBD1. Unmatched junction bases numbered 7, after V lost 7 bases and J lost 0 bases. This CDR3 has 17 amino acids. Germline CDR1 MDHEN, CDR2 SYDVKM. As DNA, the CDR3 is TGTGCCAGCACTCCGGGACAGGGACTCTCCTATAATTCACCCCTCCACTTT. It is translated as CASTPGQGLSYNSPLHF.

In this sample, this clonotype turned up a few times. The chain couples TRBV29-1 to TRBJ2-5, with a tentative D call TRBD1 (6 bases). Germline lookup yields CDR1 SQVTM and CDR2 ANQGSEA. V lost 5 bases, J lost 1 base, and 11 bases lay in between. This CDR3 region has 13 residues. This CDR3 is CSVKRGSQETQYF. CDR3 nucleotides: TGCAGCGTTAAAAGGGGGTCCCAAGAGACCCAGTACTTC. Combining the CDR3 with reference TRBV29-1 and TRBJ2-5 gives the whole variable domain SAVISQKPSRDICQRGTSLTIQCQVDSQVTMMFWYRQQPGQSLTLIATANQGSEATYESGFVIDKFPISRPNLTFSTLTVSNMSPEDSSIYLCSVKRGSQETQYFGPGTRLLVL.

J is TRBJ2-3 and V is TRBV2; D possibly corresponds to TRBD2 (5 bases). The length of the CDR3 is 15 residues. The V gene's germline CDR1 is SNHLY and CDR2 FYNNEI. V was pared by 4 bases and J by 5 bases, with 16 bases between. CDR3 DNA: TGTGCCAGCAGTGTAGTCCGGGGAATGGGAGATACGCAGTATTTT. Amino acid sequence: CASSVVRGMGDTQYF. The full variable domain, in which reference TRBV2 and TRBJ2-3 provide the parts outside the CDR3, is EPEVTQTPSHQVTQMGQEVILRCVPISNHLYFYWYRQILGQKVEFLVSFYNNEISEKSEIFDDQFSVERPDGSNFTLKIRSTKLEDSAMYFCASSVVRGMGDTQYFGPGTRLTVL.

This clonotype was seen a few times. The genes are TRBV3-1 and TRBJ1-5; the D gene is possibly TRBD1 (6 bases). Trimming took off 0 bases at V and 7 bases at J, with 13 bases between the two ends. The germline gives CDR1 LGHDT, CDR2 YNNKEL (reference sequence). There are 15 residues in the CDR3. CDR3 in amino acids: CASSQDLWGGQPQHF. Here the CDR3 DNA reads TGTGCCAGCAGCCAAGATCTATGGGGGGGCCAGCCCCAGCATTTT. The full variable domain, with the rest looked up from reference TRBV3-1 and TRBJ1-5, is DTAVSQTPKYLVTQMGNDKSIKCEQNLGHDTMYWYKQDSKKFLKIMFSYNNKELIINETVPNRFSPKSPDKAHLNLHINSLELGDSAVYFCASSQDLWGGQPQHFGDGTRLSIL.

The chain employs TRBV9 and TRBJ2-5; D ambiguous. With 0 bases removed from V and 1 base from J, the gap between germline ends came to 10 bases. Germline assignment: CDR1 SGDLS and CDR2 YYNGEE. The CDR3 contains 15 residues. The DNA for the CDR3 is TGTGCCAGCAGCGTAGGTGGAACCTCCCAAGAGACCCAGTACTTC. It is translated as CASSVGGTSQETQYF.

V usage is TRBV15 and J usage is TRBJ2-5, with 7 bases lining up with TRBD2. The CDR3 covers 15 residues. J gave up 1 base and V 3 bases, and 5 bases lay outside the gene matches. Germline values: CDR1 LNHNV, CDR2 YYDKDF (reference sequence). CDR3 loop: CATSSSGVLQETQYF. Here the CDR3 DNA reads TGTGCCACCAGCAGCAGCGGGGTTCTCCAAGAGACCCAGTACTTC.

V and J are TRBV5-4 and TRBJ2-3; 8 positions agree with TRBD2. The V and J ends lost 2 bases and 5 bases, in that order; junction bases with no gene match: 4. Germline V gene sequence: CDR1 SGHNT, CDR2 YYREEE (reference sequence). The CDR3 totals 14 residues. CDR3 sequence reads: CASSFGLAVDTQYF. As DNA, the CDR3 is TGTGCCAGCAGCTTCGGACTAGCCGTAGATACGCAGTATTTT.

Many counts were recorded for this clonotype. This chain joins TRBV11-2 and TRBJ1-2; 7 nucleotides match TRBD1. CDR3 length: 13 amino acids. The junction had 8 bases not matched to a gene; V was cut back by 5 bases and J by 8 bases. The germline V gene has CDR1 SGHAT and CDR2 FQNNGV. The DNA of the CDR3 is TGTGCCAGCAGCCCGACAGGGAGGGAAGGCTACACCTTC. It specifies CASSPTGREGYTF.

The J gene is TRBJ2-3, the V gene TRBV7-9; 8 bases fit TRBD2. There are 18 residues in the CDR3. V lost 5 bases and J lost 8; bases outside the gene matches: 21. Germline CDR1 is SEHNR and CDR2 is FQNEAQ (reference sequence). Here the CDR3 DNA reads TGTGCCAGCAGCCTATCCGGGACTAGTTTCTCCCGTCGGGGTACGCAGTATTTT. This encodes CASSLSGTSFSRRGTQYF.

At least ten counts were recorded for this clonotype. V and J are TRBV7-9 and TRBJ2-7; no clear D. CDR1 and CDR2 (germline): SEHNR, FQNEAQ (reference sequence). Trimming took off 6 bases at V and 0 bases at J, with 6 bases between the two ends. There are 12 residues in the CDR3. The CDR3: CASSPSSYEQYF. DNA for the CDR3: TGTGCCAGCAGTCCGAGCTCCTACGAGCAGTACTTC.

This chain connects TRBV5-4 to TRBJ2-3; D unclear. Per the germline V gene, CDR1 is SGHNT and CDR2 is YYREEE (reference sequence). V was pared by 2 bases and J by 2 bases, with 9 bases between. CDR3 length: 14 residues. Here the CDR3 reads CASSFGPNTDTQYF. The CDR3, as DNA: TGTGCCAGCAGCTTCGGACCCAACACAGATACGCAGTATTTT.

The rearrangement joins TRBV7-3 to TRBJ2-5; 7 nucleotides agree with TRBD2. The J call may be in error: the DNA end matches TRBJ2-1 better. The CDR3 contains 13 residues. The germline CDR1 and CDR2 sequences are SGHTA and FQGTGA. For the CDR3, the DNA is TGTGCCAGCAGCCCCCAGGGACTAAATGAGCAGTTCTTC. It is translated as CASSPQGLNEQFF.

This clonotype was found a few times. V is TRBV4-1 and J is TRBJ2-5, with 9 bases that match TRBD2. TRBJ2-7 matches the DNA end more closely, so the J call is doubtful. The germline V gene has CDR1 MGHRA and CDR2 YSYEKL. This CDR3 region has 18 residues. CDR3 bases: TGCGCCAGCAGCCAAGACCCTTGGACTAGCGAGAGGGCCTACGAGCAGTACTTC. Amino acids: CASSQDPWTSERAYEQYF.

Concerning this clonotype: The junction departs from the called germline gene at one end, perhaps through a read error. This chain links TRBV5-1 with TRBJ1-4; D not certain. The germline CDR1 and CDR2 sequences are SGHRS and YFSETQ. The CDR3 totals 14 residues. CDR3 DNA sequence: TGCGCCAGCGGCTTGGCGGGCACTAATGAGAAACTGTTTTTT. Protein product: CASGLAGTNEKLFF.

The gene calls are TRBV29-1 and TRBJ2-5; unclear D gene. The CDR3 is made up of 14 amino acids. Germline assignment: CDR1 SQVTM and CDR2 ANQGSEA. The germline V and J ends were trimmed by 5 bases and 1 base, with 14 bases remaining between them. CDR3 in DNA: TGCAGCGTTCGGCCAGGACCCGCCCAAGAGACCCAGTACTTC. Its protein is CSVRPGPAQETQYF.

The chain joins TRBV6-7 to TRBJ1-4, with a possible D match to TRBD1 (5 bases). TRBV6-7 carries the ORF label, with uncertain function. Trimming shortened V by 11 bases and J by 12 bases, and 22 bases separated the two germline ends. This CDR3 contains 13 residues. In DNA form, the CDR3 reads TGTGCCCCCGGGGCAGGGACGCCCAGCGAACTGTTTTTT. Translation gives CAPGAGTPSELFF.